The rows below give T cell receptor beta chains drawn from one sample of a study of T-cell reconstitution after alpha-beta-depleted transplantation in children. MiXCR was run by TCRdb on the PCR reads, yielding one entry per CDR3 protein. The sample lists hundreds of thousands of distinct CDR3 sequences, 12% occurring once. Specimen: PBMCs from the stem cell graft donor, collected from the stem cell graft. All receptors come from a human donor who donated a stem cell graft to a child with acute lymphoblastic leukemia. Both conserved end residues are part of each CDR3. The D gene is left open where the match is weak. Part of the rows lack a size; the others show once, few, many or a class for expanded clones.

d_gene,len,v_gene,abundance,j_gene,CDR3nt,CDR3aa
NA,15,TRBV4-3,few,TRBJ1-3,TGCGCCAGCAGCCAAGAACAGGGCCGGGGAAACACCATATATTTT,CASSQEQGRGNTIYF
NA,15,TRBV28,many,TRBJ2-7,TGTGCCAGCAGCAACCCCCGGGCAGGGCCCTACGAGCAGTACTTC,CASSNPRAGPYEQYF
NA,13,TRBV6-2/TRBV6-3,many,TRBJ1-1,TGTGCCAGCAGTTACAGCCGGAACACTGAAGCTTTCTTT,CASSYSRNTEAFF
TRBD1,21,TRBV5-1,many,TRBJ1-4,TGCGCCAGCAGCTTGTCAGGGTCCCGATCGGATGTACAGGGGATTTCGTCAAAACTGTTTTTT,CASSLSGSRSDVQGISSKLFF
TRBD2,16,TRBV7-2,few,TRBJ2-1,TGTGCCAGCAGCTTATTGGTAGCGGGACCATACAATGAGCAGTTCTTC,CASSLLVAGPYNEQFF
TRBD1,14,TRBV28,many,TRBJ2-7,TGTGCCAGCAGTACGAGGGGGCGGAGTAACGAGCAGTACTTC,CASSTRGRSNEQYF
TRBD2,17,TRBV20-1,many,TRBJ2-3,TGCAGTGCATCCGCTAGCGGGAGGGCTACTAGCACAGATACGCAGTATTTT,CSASASGRATSTDTQYF
TRBD1,20,TRBV2,few,TRBJ2-6,TGTGCCAGCAGTATTCCGTTAGACAGGGGACTTAAATCTGGGGCCAACGTCCTGACTTTC,CASSIPLDRGLKSGANVLTF
NA,13,TRBV2,many,TRBJ2-7,TGTGCCAGCACGTTACCAGACAGGTATGAGCAGTACTTC,CASTLPDRYEQYF
NA,15,TRBV5-1,NA,TRBJ1-1,TGCGCCAGCATCCAGGGACCGGGAGGGAACACTGAAGCTTTCTTT,CASIQGPGGNTEAFF
TRBD2,20,TRBV4-2,many,TRBJ2-7,TGTGCCAGCAGCCAAGATCTTAGTCGGCCTAGCGGGAGGAATATGTACGAGCAGTACTTC,CASSQDLSRPSGRNMYEQYF
NA,14,TRBV30,once,TRBJ2-6,TGTGCCCGCCGGAGCAGGGAAGGGGCCAACGTCCTGACTTTC,CARRSREGANVLTF
NA,15,TRBV30,few,TRBJ2-2,TGTGCCTGGAGGTTTCTGGGGATGAACACCGGGGAGCTGTTTTTT,CAWRFLGMNTGELFF
TRBD1,16,TRBV5-1,many,TRBJ2-3,TGCGCCAGCAGCTTTTATAACAGGGGCTCGGCAGATACGCAGTATTTT,CASSFYNRGSADTQYF
NA,14,TRBV5-1,many,TRBJ2-1,TGCGCCAGCAGCTTGTGGGCTCCCGGAAACGAGCAGTTCTTC,CASSLWAPGNEQFF
NA,11,TRBV29-1,many,TRBJ1-1,TGCAGCGCGACAGGGAACACTGAAGCTTTCTTT,CSATGNTEAFF
NA,16,TRBV5-1,many,TRBJ2-5,TGCGCCAGCAGCTCTTCAGCAGAGGCAGGGGTGAAGACCCAGTACTTC,CASSSSAEAGVKTQYF
NA,14,TRBV9,NA,TRBJ2-1,TGTGCCAGCAGCTCCAACAGGGTACTAGCTGAGCAGTTCTTC,CASSSNRVLAEQFF
NA,10,TRBV19,many,TRBJ1-1,TGTGCCAGTACCGCAGGAGAAGCTTTCTTT,CASTAGEAFF
NA,17,TRBV4-1,many,TRBJ2-2,TGCGCCAGCAGCTTGAGATCCCAAGGAGGGATAACCGGGGAGCTGTTTTTT,CASSLRSQGGITGELFF
NA,13,TRBV29-1,many,TRBJ1-6,TGCAGCGTCCGAGACAGCCGTACGTCACCCCTCCACTTT,CSVRDSRTSPLHF
NA,15,TRBV7-2,many,TRBJ2-5,TGTGCCAGCAGCCCCAAAAGGGCGGAACAAGAGACCCAGTACTTC,CASSPKRAEQETQYF
NA,13,TRBV28,many,TRBJ1-2,TGTGCCAGCAGTCCACCCGAGGGGAATGGCTACACCTTC,CASSPPEGNGYTF
NA,12,TRBV18,many,TRBJ2-7,TGTGCCAGCAGCCCCGGGAACTACGAGCAGTACTTC,CASSPGNYEQYF
NA,13,TRBV10-3,NA,TRBJ1-2,TGTGCCACCACATTCGGGTGGAGTTATGGCTACACCTTC,CATTFGWSYGYTF
NA,12,TRBV7-9,many,TRBJ1-1,TGTGCCAGCAGCCCGCTCGAAGGAGGAGCTTTCTTT,CASSPLEGGAFF
TRBD2,16,TRBV15,many,TRBJ2-5,TGTGCCACCAGCAGAGCAATACTAGCGGGAGAAGAGACCCAGTACTTC,CATSRAILAGEETQYF
NA,13,TRBV20-1,many,TRBJ2-3,TGCAGTGCCCTTCTCGGGGGCACAGATACGCAGTATTTT,CSALLGGTDTQYF
NA,15,TRBV4-3,many,TRBJ2-7,TGCGCCAGCAGCCAAGGACCCACGGGGACCTACGAGCAGTACTTC,CASSQGPTGTYEQYF
NA,13,TRBV20-1,NA,TRBJ2-7,TGCAGTGCTAGAGACAAGGACCGTTACGAGCAGTACTTC,CSARDKDRYEQYF
NA,14,TRBV6-5,few,TRBJ2-5,TGTGCCAGCAGTTCAGGCCTTTATCAAGAGACCCAGTACTTC,CASSSGLYQETQYF
NA,14,TRBV19,many,TRBJ2-5,TGTGCCAGTAGTATACTTTTGTACCAAGAGACCCAGTACTTC,CASSILLYQETQYF
TRBD1,15,TRBV4-3,many,TRBJ2-7,TGCGCCAGCAGCCAAGAGGGGACAGGGGGATGGGAGCAGTACTTC,CASSQEGTGGWEQYF
TRBD2,18,TRBV4-2,many,TRBJ2-3,TGTGCCAGCAGCCATGGAGGGAGCGGGGGGCCTAGCACAGATACGCAGTATTTT,CASSHGGSGGPSTDTQYF
TRBD1,14,TRBV20-1,many,TRBJ2-2,TGCAGTGCTCCGGACAGGCCCGTCTCCGGGGAGCTGTTTTTT,CSAPDRPVSGELFF
NA,14,TRBV5-4,many,TRBJ1-6,TGTGCCAGCAGCCCAACAGGGTACAATTCACCCCTCCACTTT,CASSPTGYNSPLHF
NA,16,TRBV7-2,few,TRBJ2-6,TGTGCCAGCAGCCCCCTGTCGGCCTCCGGGGCCAACGTCCTGACTTTC,CASSPLSASGANVLTF
NA,15,TRBV7-9,NA,TRBJ2-5,TGTGCCAGCAGCTTAGAATTGTCGATGGCGGAGACCCAGTACTTC,CASSLELSMAETQYF
TRBD2,15,TRBV5-5,few,TRBJ2-1,TGTGCCAGCAGCTTGTTGGCTAGCGGGCGCAATGAGCAGTTCTTC,CASSLLASGRNEQFF